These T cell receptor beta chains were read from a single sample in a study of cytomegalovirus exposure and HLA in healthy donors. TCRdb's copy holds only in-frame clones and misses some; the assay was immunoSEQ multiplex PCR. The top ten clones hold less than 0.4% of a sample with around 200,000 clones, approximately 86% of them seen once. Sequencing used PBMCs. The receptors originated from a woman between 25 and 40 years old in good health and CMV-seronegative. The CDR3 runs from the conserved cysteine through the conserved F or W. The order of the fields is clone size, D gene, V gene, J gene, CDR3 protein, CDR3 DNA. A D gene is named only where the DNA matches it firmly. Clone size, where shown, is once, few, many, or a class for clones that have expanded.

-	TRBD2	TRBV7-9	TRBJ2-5	CASSARTSGGAGRETQYF	TGTGCCAGCAGCGCTCGGACTAGCGGGGGGGCCGGGCGTGAGACCCAGTACTTC
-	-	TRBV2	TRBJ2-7	CASGRSRAGNEQYF	TGTGCCAGCGGTCGGTCCAGGGCGGGAAACGAGCAGTACTTC
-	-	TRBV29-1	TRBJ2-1	CSGLLDNEQFF	TGCAGCGGCCTTCTAGACAATGAGCAGTTCTTC
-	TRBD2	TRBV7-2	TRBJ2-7	CASSPTSGYYEQYF	TGTGCCAGCAGTCCAACTAGCGGGTACTACGAGCAGTACTTC
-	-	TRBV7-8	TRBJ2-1	CASRALSARGGNEQFF	TGTGCCAGCAGGGCCCTTAGCGCGAGGGGGGGCAATGAGCAGTTCTTC
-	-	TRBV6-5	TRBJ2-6	CASSPAGSGANVLTF	TGTGCCAGCAGCCCGGCGGGCAGTGGGGCCAACGTCCTGACTTTC
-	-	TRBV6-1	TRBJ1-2	CASSDTGYGYTF	TGTGCCAGCAGTGACACAGGCTATGGCTACACCTTC
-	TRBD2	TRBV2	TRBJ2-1	CASSPGTSGYEQFF	TGTGCCAGCAGTCCAGGGACTAGTGGCTATGAGCAGTTCTTC
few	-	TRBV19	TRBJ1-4	CASSNRRGSDEKLFF	TGTGCCAGTAGTAATCGCAGAGGGTCCGATGAAAAACTGTTTTTT
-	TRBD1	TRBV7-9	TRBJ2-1	CASSSGTGDNEQFF	TGTGCCAGCAGCTCCGGGACAGGGGACAATGAGCAGTTCTTC
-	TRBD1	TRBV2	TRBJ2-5	CASSEVVSIRDRGRQETQYF	TGTGCCAGCAGTGAAGTAGTTTCTATACGGGACAGGGGGCGACAAGAGACCCAGTACTTC
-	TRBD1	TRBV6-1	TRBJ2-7	CASSGGTGRHEQYF	TGTGCCAGCAGCGGGGGGACAGGGAGACACGAGCAGTACTTC
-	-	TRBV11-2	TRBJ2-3	CASSHSGTVTSTDTQYF	TGTGCCAGCAGCCACTCCGGGACTGTGACTAGCACAGATACGCAGTATTTT
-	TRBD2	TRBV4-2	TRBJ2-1	CASSPRTSGHNEQFF	TGTGCCAGCAGCCCTCGGACTAGCGGGCACAATGAGCAGTTCTTC
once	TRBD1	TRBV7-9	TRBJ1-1	CASSSGTGLDTEAFF	TGTGCCAGCAGCTCCGGGACAGGGCTGGACACTGAAGCTTTCTTT
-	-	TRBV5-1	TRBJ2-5	CASSLVADETQYF	TGCGCCAGCAGCTTGGTGGCAGATGAGACCCAGTACTTC
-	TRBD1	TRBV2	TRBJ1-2	CASRQGADGYTF	TGTGCCAGCCGACAGGGGGCGGATGGCTACACCTTC
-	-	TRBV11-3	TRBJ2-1	CASSLDANEQFF	TGTGCCAGCAGCTTAGATGCGAATGAGCAGTTCTTC
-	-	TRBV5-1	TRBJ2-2	CASSVDNLNTGELFF	TGCGCCAGCAGCGTTGACAACTTGAACACCGGGGAGCTGTTTTTT
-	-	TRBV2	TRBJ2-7	CASSEDTIYEQYF	TGTGCCAGCAGTGAAGACACCATCTACGAGCAGTACTTC
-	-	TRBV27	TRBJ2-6	CASSLWGRAGANVLTF	TGTGCCAGCAGTTTATGGGGGCGGGCTGGGGCCAACGTCCTGACTTTC
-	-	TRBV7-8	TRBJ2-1	CASSLEVARDEQFF	TGTGCCAGCAGCTTAGAAGTAGCTCGGGATGAGCAGTTCTTC
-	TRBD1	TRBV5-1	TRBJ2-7	CASSTGGPPHEQYF	TGCGCCTCCTCGACAGGGGGCCCTCCTCACGAGCAGTACTTC
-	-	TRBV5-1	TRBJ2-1	CASSLEASANEQFF	TGCGCCAGCAGCTTGGAGGCTAGCGCTAATGAGCAGTTCTTC
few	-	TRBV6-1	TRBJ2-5	CASSGGQETQYF	TGTGCCAGCAGCGGGGGCCAAGAGACCCAGTACTTC
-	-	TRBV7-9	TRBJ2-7	CASSLGQPSSYEQYF	TGTGCCAGCAGCTTAGGACAGCCGAGCTCCTACGAGCAGTACTTC
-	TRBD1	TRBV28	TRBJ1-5	CASSFQGAWGQPQHF	TGTGCCAGCAGTTTCCAGGGGGCTTGGGGTCAGCCCCAGCATTTT
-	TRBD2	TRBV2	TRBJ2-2	CASSEGKSRGGTGELFF	TGTGCCAGCAGTGAAGGAAAAAGTCGGGGGGGCACCGGGGAGCTGTTTTTT
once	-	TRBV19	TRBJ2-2	CASGAIHTGELFF	TGTGCCAGTGGGGCTATCCACACCGGGGAGCTGTTTTTT
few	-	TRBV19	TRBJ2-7	CASSMGADLDYEQYF	TGTGCCAGTAGTATGGGGGCAGACTTAGATTACGAGCAGTACTTC
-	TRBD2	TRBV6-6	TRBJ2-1	CASSRTSGGEQFF	TGTGCCAGCAGTCGTACTAGCGGGGGGGAGCAGTTCTTC
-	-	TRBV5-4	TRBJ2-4	CASSLAEQGRNIQYF	TGTGCCAGCAGCTTGGCCGAACAGGGAAGAAACATTCAGTACTTC
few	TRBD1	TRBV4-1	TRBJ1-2	CASSQDQGAGRGVGYTF	TGCGCCAGCAGCCAAGATCAGGGGGCCGGCAGGGGGGTTGGCTACACCTTC
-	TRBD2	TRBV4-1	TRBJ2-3	CASSQGAGGADTQYF	TGCGCCAGCAGCCAAGGAGCGGGAGGAGCAGATACGCAGTATTTT
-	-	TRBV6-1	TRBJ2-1	CASRGGGRSYNEQFF	TGTGCCAGCAGGGGGGGTGGAAGGTCCTACAATGAGCAGTTCTTC
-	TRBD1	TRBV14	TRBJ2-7	CASSQGQGAPSYEQYF	TGTGCCAGCAGCCAAGGACAGGGGGCCCCATCCTACGAGCAGTACTTC
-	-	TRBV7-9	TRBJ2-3	CASSLGPTDTQYF	TGTGCCAGCAGCTTGGGGCCCACAGATACGCAGTATTTT
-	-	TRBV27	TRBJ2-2	CASSLDRNRKHTGELFF	TGTGCCAGCAGTTTAGACAGGAACCGGAAACACACCGGGGAGCTGTTTTTT
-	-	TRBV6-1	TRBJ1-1	CAIPLHENMNTEAFF	TGTGCCATACCCTTGCATGAAAACATGAACACTGAAGCTTTCTTT
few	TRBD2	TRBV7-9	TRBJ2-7	CASSPVGRGGYEQYF	TGTGCCAGCAGCCCCGTTGGACGGGGGGGTTACGAGCAGTACTTC
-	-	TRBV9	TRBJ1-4	CASSVGWRQWDEKLFF	TGTGCCAGCAGCGTTGGGTGGCGACAGTGGGATGAAAAACTGTTTTTT
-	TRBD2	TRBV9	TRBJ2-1	CASSVEERGGGEQFF	TGTGCCAGCAGCGTAGAAGAGCGGGGGGGCGGGGAGCAGTTCTTC
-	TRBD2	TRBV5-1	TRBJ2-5	CASGGLADQETQYF	TGCGCCAGCGGGGGACTAGCGGATCAAGAGACCCAGTACTTC
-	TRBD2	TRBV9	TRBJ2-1	CASSVVGGGMNEQFF	TGTGCCAGCAGCGTAGTCGGGGGGGGCATGAATGAGCAGTTCTTC
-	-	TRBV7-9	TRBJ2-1	CASSLSGSGNEQFF	TGTGCCAGCAGCTTGAGCGGCTCCGGGAATGAGCAGTTCTTC
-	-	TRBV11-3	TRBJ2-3	CASSPTSTDTQYF	TGTGCCAGCAGCCCGACTAGCACAGATACGCAGTATTTT
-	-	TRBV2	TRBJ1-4	CASSDLGAANEKLFF	TGTGCCAGCAGTGACTTGGGGGCAGCTAATGAAAAACTGTTTTTT
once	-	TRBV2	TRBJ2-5	CASSDDQKETQYF	TGTGCCAGCAGTGACGATCAGAAGGAGACCCAGTACTTC
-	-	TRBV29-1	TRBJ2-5	CSVDVSQETQYF	TGCAGCGTTGATGTCAGTCAAGAGACCCAGTACTTC
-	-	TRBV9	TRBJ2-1	CASSVGAIAYNEQFF	TGTGCCAGCAGCGTAGGAGCGATAGCCTACAATGAGCAGTTCTTC
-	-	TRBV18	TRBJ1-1	CASSPQGMNTEAFF	TGTGCCAGCTCACCGCAGGGGATGAACACTGAAGCTTTCTTT
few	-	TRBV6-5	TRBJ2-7	CASSYRYEQYF	TGTGCCAGCAGTTATCGGTACGAGCAGTACTTC